These 24 T cell receptor beta chains were sequenced from one sample in a study of T cell responses to AZD1222 COVID-19 vaccine. Measured with immunoSEQ multiplex PCR; TCRdb has only the in-frame clones, and not every one. The profile covers some 120,000 clones, with 75% to 90% appearing a single time and approximately 1.5% taken by the ten largest. The sample in question was peripheral blood, obtained on day 0 of AZD1222 vaccination. The receptor source for this set is an adult in good health.

The V gene is TRBV18, the J gene TRBJ2-7, with D maybe TRBD2 (6 bases). This CDR3 is built from 13 residues. Deletions cut 3 bases from V and 7 bases from J, with 13 bases between. Germline CDR1 KGHSH, CDR2 LQKENI. CDR3 nucleotide sequence: TGTGCCAGCTCACCCAAATGGGGAGGTGAGCAGTACTTC. Translating it yields CASSPKWGGEQYF.

This chain uses TRBV4-2 with TRBJ2-5; D unresolved. Per germline, CDR1 LGHNA and CDR2 YNFKEQ. V lost 1 base to trimming and J lost 1 base, with 10 bases between them. The CDR3 sequence is 15 residues long. The CDR3 nucleotides read TGTGCCAGCAGCCAAGGGTACGGGCCCCAAGAGACCCAGTACTTC. Translating gives CASSQGYGPQETQYF.

J is TRBJ2-7 and V is TRBV4-1; no definite D call. V was cut by 2 bases and J by 5 bases, with 16 bases left in between. The CDR3 is 15 amino acids. CDR1 is MGHRA and CDR2 is YSYEKL in the germline V gene. The CDR3 nucleotides read TGCGCCAGCAGCCAACTCCTAGGGCCCCAGCACGAGCAGTACTTC. Translating gives CASSQLLGPQHEQYF.

This chain links TRBV3-1 (or the pseudogene TRBV3-2) with TRBJ2-3; D uncertain. Germline V gives CDR1 LGHDT, CDR2 YNNKEL (reference sequence). Trimming removed 0 bases at V and 4 bases at J, with 11 bases between. The CDR3 length is 15 residues. The CDR3 nucleotides read TGTGCCAGCAGCCAAGATTGGGTTTCGGCAGATACGCAGTATTTT. Protein: CASSQDWVSADTQYF.

V usage is TRBV6-4 and J usage is TRBJ1-1, with D possibly TRBD1 on 6 matching bases. Trimming left V 10 bases short and J 0 bases short, with 21 bases between. The germline CDR1 and CDR2 sequences are MRHNA and SNTAGT. This CDR3 is built from 16 residues. The CDR3 DNA follows: TGTGCCATCCCGAGGACAGATCGCCGAATGAACACTGAAGCTTTCTTT. Its protein is CAIPRTDRRMNTEAFF.

This clone has just one count. The chain has TRBV19 and TRBJ1-5; no clear D gene. Trimming stripped 8 bases from V and 0 bases from J, with 8 bases between. Germline CDR1 and CDR2: LNHDA and SQIVND (reference sequence). This CDR3 is built from 13 residues. DNA of the CDR3: TGTGCCAGTGGACCTAATAGCAATCAGCCCCAGCATTTT. This sequence encodes CASGPNSNQPQHF. Variable domain in full (rest from reference TRBV19 and TRBJ1-5): DGGITQSPKYLFRKEGQNVTLSCEQNLNHDAMYWYRQDPGQGLRLIYYSQIVNDFQKGDIAEGYSVSREKKESFPLTVTSAQKNPTAFYLCASGPNSNQPQHFGDGTRLSIL.

The CDR3 nucleotides are TGTGCCAGCCGATGGCAAGCTAACACAGATACGCAGTATTTT. Protein: CASRWQANTDTQYF. The chain carries TRBV2 and TRBJ2-3; no definite D call. Germline V CDR1 and CDR2: SNHLY, FYNNEI. This CDR3 is 14 amino acids long. Deletions cut 8 bases from V and 2 bases from J, with 14 bases between.

CDR3 nucleotides: TGTGCCAGCAGCTTACGACAGGGGAGGGGAGAGACCCAGTACTTC. Its translation is CASSLRQGRGETQYF. The genes are TRBV7-9 and TRBJ2-5, with D maybe TRBD1 (8 bases). The germline V and J ends were trimmed by 2 bases and 4 bases, with 14 bases remaining between them. CDR3 size: 15 residues. Germline V lookup: CDR1 SEHNR, CDR2 FQNEAQ (reference sequence).

The chain joins TRBV29-1 to TRBJ1-2; 8 positions match TRBD1. Unmatched junction bases numbered 11, after V lost 8 bases and J lost 6 bases. This CDR3 is 13 amino acids long. Germline V lookup: CDR1 SQVTM, CDR2 ANQGSEA. CDR3 sequence: CSYITTGDNGYTF. Written as DNA, the CDR3 is TGCAGCTACATAACGACAGGGGATAATGGCTACACCTTC. Filled out from reference TRBV29-1 and TRBJ1-2, the complete variable domain reads SAVISQKPSRDICQRGTSLTIQCQVDSQVTMMFWYRQQPGQSLTLIATANQGSEATYESGFVIDKFPISRPNLTFSTLTVSNMSPEDSSIYLCSYITTGDNGYTFGSGTRLTVV.

The chain carries TRBV3-1 (or the pseudogene TRBV3-2) and TRBJ1-2; tentatively, D is TRBD1 (5 bases). The CDR3 length is 14 residues. Germline V gives CDR1 LGHDT, CDR2 YNNKEL (reference sequence). The ends were cut back, 5 bases at V and 4 bases at J, with 14 bases in the middle. The CDR3 spells CASSSGTLVYGYTF. The DNA of the CDR3 is TGTGCCAGCAGCTCCGGGACTCTAGTCTATGGCTACACCTTC.

This rearrangement joins TRBV11-2 to TRBJ2-1; D perhaps matches TRBD2 (7 bases). Trimming left V 5 bases short and J 7 bases short, with 18 bases between. The CDR3 length is 15 residues. From germline, CDR1 is SGHAT and CDR2 FQNNGV. The CDR3 loop is CASSPPGGPWNEQFF. In DNA form, the CDR3 reads TGTGCCAGCAGCCCCCCCGGGGGGCCGTGGAATGAGCAGTTCTTC.

This chain uses TRBV9 with TRBJ2-1; 8 bases agree with TRBD2. The V segment lost 4 bases and the J segment 0 bases; nucleotides outside the gene matches: 12. CDR1 and CDR2 from the germline V gene are SGDLS and YYNGEE. CDR3 size: 18 residues. The CDR3 loop is CASSTLAGGLLSYNEQFF. The CDR3 DNA reads as TGTGCCAGCAGCACGCTAGCGGGCGGTCTTCTCTCCTACAATGAGCAGTTCTTC. The variable domain in full, with the rest retrieved from reference TRBV9 and TRBJ2-1, is DSGVTQTPKHLITATGQRVTLRCSPRSGDLSVYWYQQSLDQGLQFLIQYYNGEERAKGNILERFSAQQFPDLHSELNLSSLELGDSALYFCASSTLAGGLLSYNEQFFGPGTRLTVL.

The rearrangement links TRBV5-1 to TRBJ1-6; D is unclear. V was shortened by 4 bases and J by 6 bases, with 20 bases between the two germline ends. Germline V CDR1 and CDR2: SGHRS, YFSETQ. CDR3 length: 17 amino acids. In DNA, the CDR3 is TGCGCCAGCAGCAGACACGAGTTTCCTAGCGGTAATTCACCCCTCCACTTT. This translates into CASSRHEFPSGNSPLHF.

This clone came up a few times. Written as DNA, the CDR3 is TGTGCCTGGTCCAGGGGGCGCTTAAGATCGGGGGGTAATGAGCAGTTCTTC. Translation gives CAWSRGRLRSGGNEQFF. This chain connects TRBV30 to TRBJ2-1, with D possibly TRBD1 on 8 matching bases. Germline CDR1 is GTSNPN and CDR2 is SVGIG (reference sequence). The V and J ends lost 5 bases and 7 bases respectively, with 27 bases between them. This CDR3 region has 17 residues.

The chain links TRBV14 to TRBJ2-5, with TRBD2 matching over 12 bases. The CDR3 spans 16 residues. Germline V CDR1 and CDR2: SGHDN, FVKESK. J was trimmed by 7 bases and V by 2 bases; bases with no gene match: 8. CDR3 DNA: TGTGCCAGCAGCCAAAGTGGACTAGCGGGGCTGGGGACCCAGTACTTC. It encodes CASSQSGLAGLGTQYF.

The chain combines TRBV18 with TRBJ2-7, with D perhaps TRBD1 (5 bases). Germline values: CDR1 KGHSH, CDR2 LQKENI. The CDR3 contains 13 residues. The V and J ends lost 1 base and 2 bases respectively, with 6 bases between them. DNA for the CDR3: TGTGCCAGCTCACCACAGGGGACCTACGAGCAGTACTTC. The encoded protein is CASSPQGTYEQYF.

This chain links TRBV9 with TRBJ2-3; 12 bases fit TRBD1. Looked up from germline, CDR1 is SGDLS and CDR2 is YYNGEE. The CDR3 extends over 16 amino acids. Germline trimming cut 4 bases from V and 5 bases from J; bases unmatched to any gene: 8. The CDR3 sequence: CASSSAGTGGLDTQYF. In nucleotides, the CDR3 is TGTGCCAGCAGCTCGGCCGGGACAGGGGGCCTAGATACGCAGTATTTT. Combining the CDR3 with reference TRBV9 and TRBJ2-3 gives the whole variable domain DSGVTQTPKHLITATGQRVTLRCSPRSGDLSVYWYQQSLDQGLQFLIQYYNGEERAKGNILERFSAQQFPDLHSELNLSSLELGDSALYFCASSSAGTGGLDTQYFGPGTRLTVL.

In this sample, this clone turned up a few times. This chain connects TRBV15 to TRBJ1-5; no definite D call. CDR1 and CDR2 from the germline V gene are LNHNV and YYDKDF (reference sequence). V lost 1 base and J 0 bases, leaving 10 bases between the germline ends. The CDR3 is 16 amino acids. The CDR3 sequence: CATSRGEEVSNQPQHF. The CDR3 nucleotides read TGTGCCACCAGCAGAGGGGAAGAAGTTAGCAATCAGCCCCAGCATTTT.

V is TRBV27 and J is TRBJ1-1; D is ambiguous. CDR3 length: 15 residues. Germline assignment: CDR1 MNHEY and CDR2 SMNVEV (reference sequence). Deletions cut 5 bases from V and 4 bases from J, with 17 bases between. The CDR3 sequence is CASSPPSPLGTEAFF. The CDR3 DNA reads TGTGCCAGCAGTCCGCCGTCTCCCCTGGGCACTGAAGCTTTCTTT.

This rearrangement joins TRBV5-1 to TRBJ2-5; D possibly corresponds to TRBD1 (6 bases). Germline lookup yields CDR1 SGHRS and CDR2 YFSETQ. The CDR3 is 13 amino acids. Trimming took off 5 bases at V and 4 bases at J, with 12 bases between the two ends. CDR3 sequence reads: CASSDPGVETQYF. The CDR3 region has the DNA TGCGCCAGCAGTGACCCAGGGGTAGAGACCCAGTACTTC.

Written as DNA, the CDR3 is TGTGCCAGCAGCAAGGGGGAAGGTCAGCCCCAGCATTTT. It specifies CASSKGEGQPQHF. The rearrangement uses TRBV6-2 or TRBV6-3 and TRBJ1-5; tentative D call: TRBD1 (6 bases). The CDR3 loop spans 13 amino acids. Trimming took off 6 bases at V and 6 bases at J, with 12 bases between the two ends. Germline loops: CDR1 MNHEY, CDR2 SVGEGT.

V and J are TRBV2 and TRBJ2-6; TRBD2 might be the D (6 bases). Per the germline V gene, CDR1 is SNHLY and CDR2 is FYNNEI. Trimming took off 1 base at V and 2 bases at J, with 6 bases between the two ends. The CDR3 has 15 amino acids. The CDR3 loop reads CASSEVAAGANVLTF. DNA of the CDR3: TGTGCCAGCAGTGAAGTAGCGGCTGGGGCCAACGTCCTGACTTTC.

The gene calls are TRBV3-1 (or the pseudogene TRBV3-2) and TRBJ2-3; D might be TRBD2 (7 bases). Germline CDR1 LGHDT, CDR2 YNNKEL (reference sequence). CDR3 length: 16 amino acids. Trimming pared 0 bases from V and 6 bases from J, leaving 16 bases between. The CDR3 sequence: CASSQDRGGVSDTQYF. DNA for the CDR3: TGTGCCAGCAGCCAAGATAGGGGGGGCGTTTCGGATACGCAGTATTTT.

The CDR3 here is CATSGGDQPQHF. CDR3 nucleotide sequence: TGTGCCACCAGCGGAGGGGATCAGCCCCAGCATTTT. The genes are TRBV15 and TRBJ1-5; weak D call: TRBD1 (5 bases). This CDR3 comprises 12 residues. The V gene's germline CDR1 is LNHNV and CDR2 YYDKDF (reference sequence). V was cut by 5 bases and J by 5 bases, with 7 bases left in between.